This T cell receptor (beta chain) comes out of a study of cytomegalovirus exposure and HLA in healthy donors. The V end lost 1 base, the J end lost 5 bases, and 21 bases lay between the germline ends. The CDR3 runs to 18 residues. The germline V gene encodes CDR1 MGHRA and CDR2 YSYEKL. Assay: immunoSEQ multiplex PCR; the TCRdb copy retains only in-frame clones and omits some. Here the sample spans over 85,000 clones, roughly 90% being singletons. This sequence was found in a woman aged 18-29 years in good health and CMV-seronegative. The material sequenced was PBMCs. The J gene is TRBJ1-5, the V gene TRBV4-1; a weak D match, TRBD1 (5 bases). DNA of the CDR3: TGCGCCAGCAGCCAAGGGTACCTAGGGTTTGACAGATATCAGCCCCAGCATTTT. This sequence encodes CASSQGYLGFDRYQPQHF.